This paragraph covers one T cell receptor (beta chain) sequence. What it binds is unknown. V lost 7 bases, J lost 7 bases, and 16 bases stayed unmatched. Germline V gene lookup returns CDR1 SGHNT and CDR2 YYREEE (reference sequence). The CDR3 totals 15 residues. It was with a sample-barcoded 5' primer and a J-beta primer mix that a second PCR of roughly 7 to 12 cycles was run. Every cDNA was tagged by a template-switch adaptor with 12 random nucleotides. A single record per CDR3 protein comes from TCRdb applying MiXCR to the 5' RACE reads. The sample holds roughly 500,000 distinct CDR3 sequences; 25% to 30% are singletons and the top ten take about 18%. The data derive from a study of blood T cells in healthy people across ages. Study-wide background: The capture of about one barcoded beta molecule per two T cells was achieved by template switching.

Broader study findings: A roughly linear age-dependent decrease characterized TCR beta diversity per million T cells.

What was sequenced was blood. The chain recombines TRBV5-4 with TRBJ1-2; 7 bases match TRBD1. The sequence was collected from a woman in her seventies in good health. CDR3 protein: CASGLQGVSIFGYTF. CDR3 DNA: TGTGCCAGCGGTTTGCAGGGGGTGTCGATCTTTGGCTACACCTTC.